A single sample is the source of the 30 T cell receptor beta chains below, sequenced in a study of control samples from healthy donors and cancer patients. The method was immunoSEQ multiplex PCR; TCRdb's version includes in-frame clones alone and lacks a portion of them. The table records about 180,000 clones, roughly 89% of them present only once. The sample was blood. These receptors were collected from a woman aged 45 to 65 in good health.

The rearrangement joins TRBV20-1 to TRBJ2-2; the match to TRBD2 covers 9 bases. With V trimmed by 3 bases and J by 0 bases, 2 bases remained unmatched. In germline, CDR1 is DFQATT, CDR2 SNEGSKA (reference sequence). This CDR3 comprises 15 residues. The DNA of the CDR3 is TGCAGTGCTAGTCCTAGCGGGGCGAACACCGGGGAGCTGTTTTTT. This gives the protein CSASPSGANTGELFF.

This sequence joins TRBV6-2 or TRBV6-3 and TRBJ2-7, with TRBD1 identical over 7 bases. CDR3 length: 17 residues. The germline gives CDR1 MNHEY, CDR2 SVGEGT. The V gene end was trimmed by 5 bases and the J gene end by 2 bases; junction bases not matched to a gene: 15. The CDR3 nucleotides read TGTGCCAGCAGTCACCCCCTCACCGGGACAGCCGCCTACGAGCAGTACTTC. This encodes CASSHPLTGTAAYEQYF.

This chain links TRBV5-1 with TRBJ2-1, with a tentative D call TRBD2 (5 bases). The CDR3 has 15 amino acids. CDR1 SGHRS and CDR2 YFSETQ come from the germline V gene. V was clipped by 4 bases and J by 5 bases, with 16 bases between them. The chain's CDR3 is CASSLLTKMNNEQFF. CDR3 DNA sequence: TGCGCCAGCAGCCTGCTGACTAAGATGAACAATGAGCAGTTCTTC.

The CDR3 bases are TGTGCCTGGAGTGTAGCGGGCAGGGGTCGGGCTTTCTTT. It specifies CAWSVAGRGRAFF. V is TRBV30 and J is TRBJ1-1, with TRBD1 as a possible D gene (6 bases). CDR1 and CDR2 (germline): GTSNPN, SVGIG (reference sequence). This CDR3 region has 13 residues. V was cut by 0 bases and J by 11 bases, with 16 bases left in between.

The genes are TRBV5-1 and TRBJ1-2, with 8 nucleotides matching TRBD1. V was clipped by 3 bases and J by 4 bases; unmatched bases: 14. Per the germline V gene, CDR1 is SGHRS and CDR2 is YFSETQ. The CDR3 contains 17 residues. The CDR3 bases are TGCGCCAGCAGCTCCGAAGGGACAGGCTCATCAGGCTATGGCTACACCTTC. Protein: CASSSEGTGSSGYGYTF.

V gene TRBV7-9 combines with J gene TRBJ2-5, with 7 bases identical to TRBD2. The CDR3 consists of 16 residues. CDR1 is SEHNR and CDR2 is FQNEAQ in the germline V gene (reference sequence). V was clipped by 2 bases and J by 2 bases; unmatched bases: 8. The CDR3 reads CASSLPPRGIQETQYF. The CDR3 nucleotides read TGTGCCAGCAGCTTACCGCCGCGGGGGATACAAGAGACCCAGTACTTC.

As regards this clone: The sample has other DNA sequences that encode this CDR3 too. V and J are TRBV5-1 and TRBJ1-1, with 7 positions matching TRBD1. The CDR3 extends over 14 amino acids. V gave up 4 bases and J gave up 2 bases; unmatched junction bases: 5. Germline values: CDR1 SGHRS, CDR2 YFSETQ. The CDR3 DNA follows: TGCGCCAGCAGCACGGGACAGCCAAACACTGAAGCTTTCTTT. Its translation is CASSTGQPNTEAFF.

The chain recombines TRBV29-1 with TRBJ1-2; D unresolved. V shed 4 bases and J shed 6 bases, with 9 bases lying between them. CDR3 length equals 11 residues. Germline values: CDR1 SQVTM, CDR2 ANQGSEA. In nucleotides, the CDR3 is TGCAGCGTTGTGTTTTCCGATGGCTACACCTTC. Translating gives CSVVFSDGYTF.

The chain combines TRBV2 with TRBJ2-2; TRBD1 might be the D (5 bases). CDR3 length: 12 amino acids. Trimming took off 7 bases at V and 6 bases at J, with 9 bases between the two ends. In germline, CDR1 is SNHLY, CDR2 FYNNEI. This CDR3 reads CASTQGSGELFF. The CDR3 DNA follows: TGTGCCAGCACCCAGGGTTCCGGGGAGCTGTTTTTT.

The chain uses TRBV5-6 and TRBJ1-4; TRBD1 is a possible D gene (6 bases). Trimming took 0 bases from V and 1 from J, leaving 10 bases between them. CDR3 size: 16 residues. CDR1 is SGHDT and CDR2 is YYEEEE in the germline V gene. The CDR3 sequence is CASSLAGEVTNEKLFF. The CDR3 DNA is TGTGCCAGCAGCTTGGCAGGGGAGGTAACTAATGAAAAACTGTTTTTT.

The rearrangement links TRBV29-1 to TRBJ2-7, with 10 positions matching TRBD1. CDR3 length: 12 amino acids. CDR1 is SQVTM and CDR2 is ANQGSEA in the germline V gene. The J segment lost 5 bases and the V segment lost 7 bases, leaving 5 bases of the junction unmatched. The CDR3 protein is CSARQGANEQYF. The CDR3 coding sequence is TGCAGCGCCAGACAGGGGGCGAACGAGCAGTACTTC.

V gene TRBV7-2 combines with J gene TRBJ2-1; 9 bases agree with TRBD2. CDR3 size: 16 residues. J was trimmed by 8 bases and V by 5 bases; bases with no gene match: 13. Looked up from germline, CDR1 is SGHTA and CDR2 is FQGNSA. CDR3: CASSLRLAGPPDEQFF. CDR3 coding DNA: TGTGCCAGCAGCCTCAGGCTAGCGGGGCCCCCCGATGAGCAGTTCTTC.

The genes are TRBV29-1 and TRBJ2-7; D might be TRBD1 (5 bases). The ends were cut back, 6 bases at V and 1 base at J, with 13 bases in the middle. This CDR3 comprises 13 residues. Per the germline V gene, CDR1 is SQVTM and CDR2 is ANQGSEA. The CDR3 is CSVVTVLSYEQYF. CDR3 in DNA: TGCAGCGTGGTGACAGTTCTATCCTACGAGCAGTACTTC.

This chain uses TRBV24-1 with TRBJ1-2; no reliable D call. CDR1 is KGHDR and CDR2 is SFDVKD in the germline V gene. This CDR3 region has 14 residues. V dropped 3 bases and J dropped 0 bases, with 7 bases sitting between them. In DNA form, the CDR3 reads TGTGCCACCAGTGATGTGGCAGCTAACTATGGCTACACCTTC. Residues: CATSDVAANYGYTF.

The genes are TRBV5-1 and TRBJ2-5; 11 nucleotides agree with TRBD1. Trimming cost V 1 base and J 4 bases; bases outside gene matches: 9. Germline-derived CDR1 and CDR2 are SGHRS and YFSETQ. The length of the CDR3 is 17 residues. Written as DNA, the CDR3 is TGCGCCAGCAGCTTGAACCCGGGGGGGACAGGGGGAGAGACCCAGTACTTC. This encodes CASSLNPGGTGGETQYF.

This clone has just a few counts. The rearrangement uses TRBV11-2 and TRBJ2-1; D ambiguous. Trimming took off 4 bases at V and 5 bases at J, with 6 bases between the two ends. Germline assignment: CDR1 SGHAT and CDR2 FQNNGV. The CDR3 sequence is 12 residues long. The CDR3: CASSSLNNEQFF. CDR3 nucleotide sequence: TGTGCCAGCAGCTCCCTCAACAATGAGCAGTTCTTC.

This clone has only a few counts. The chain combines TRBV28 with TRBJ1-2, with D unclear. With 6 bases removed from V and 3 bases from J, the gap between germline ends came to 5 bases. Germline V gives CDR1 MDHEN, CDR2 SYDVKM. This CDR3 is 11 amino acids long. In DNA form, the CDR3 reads TGTGCCAGCAGCCGATACTATGGCTACACCTTC. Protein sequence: CASSRYYGYTF.

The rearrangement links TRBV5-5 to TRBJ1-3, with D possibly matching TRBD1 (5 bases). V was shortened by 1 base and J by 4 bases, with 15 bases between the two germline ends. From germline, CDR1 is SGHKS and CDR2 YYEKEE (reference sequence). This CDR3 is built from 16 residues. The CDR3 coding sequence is TGTGCCAGCAGCTTGCGGCAGGGCGAAGCCGGAAACACCATATATTTT. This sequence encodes CASSLRQGEAGNTIYF. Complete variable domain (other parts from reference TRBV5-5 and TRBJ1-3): DAGVTQSPTHLIKTRGQQVTLRCSPISGHKSVSWYQQVLGQGPQFIFQYYEKEERGRGNFPDRFSARQFPNYSSELNVNALLLGDSALYLCASSLRQGEAGNTIYFGEGSWLTVV.

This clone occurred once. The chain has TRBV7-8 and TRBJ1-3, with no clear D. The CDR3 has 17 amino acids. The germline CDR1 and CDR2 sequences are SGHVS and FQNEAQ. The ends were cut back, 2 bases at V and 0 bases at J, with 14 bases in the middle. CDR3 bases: TGTGCCAGCAGCTTAAGACGGCAGCCGAGCTCTGGAAACACCATATATTTT. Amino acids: CASSLRRQPSSGNTIYF.

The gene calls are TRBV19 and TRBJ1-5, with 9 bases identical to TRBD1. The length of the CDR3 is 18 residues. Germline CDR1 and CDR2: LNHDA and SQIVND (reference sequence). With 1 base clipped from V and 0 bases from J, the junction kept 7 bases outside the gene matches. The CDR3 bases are TGTGCCAGTAGTATAGTTGGGACAGGGCTTTATAGCAATCAGCCCCAGCATTTT. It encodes CASSIVGTGLYSNQPQHF.

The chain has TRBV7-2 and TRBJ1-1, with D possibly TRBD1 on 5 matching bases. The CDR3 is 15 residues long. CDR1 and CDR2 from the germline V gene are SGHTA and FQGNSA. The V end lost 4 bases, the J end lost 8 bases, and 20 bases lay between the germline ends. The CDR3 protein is CASSSDPDRTNEAFF. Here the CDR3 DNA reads TGTGCCAGCAGCTCAGACCCAGACAGAACCAACGAAGCTTTCTTT.

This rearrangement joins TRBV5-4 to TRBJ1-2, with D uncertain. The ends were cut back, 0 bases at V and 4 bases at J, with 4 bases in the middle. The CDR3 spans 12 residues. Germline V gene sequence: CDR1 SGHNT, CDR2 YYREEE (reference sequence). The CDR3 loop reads CASSLDPYGYTF. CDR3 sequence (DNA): TGTGCCAGCAGCTTGGACCCCTATGGCTACACCTTC.

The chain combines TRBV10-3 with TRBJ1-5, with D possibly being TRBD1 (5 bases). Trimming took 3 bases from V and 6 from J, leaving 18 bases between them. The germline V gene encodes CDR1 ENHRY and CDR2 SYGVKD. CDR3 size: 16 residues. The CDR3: CAISDGETEDSQPQHF. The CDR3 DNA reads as TGTGCCATCAGTGATGGTGAGACAGAAGATAGTCAGCCCCAGCATTTT.

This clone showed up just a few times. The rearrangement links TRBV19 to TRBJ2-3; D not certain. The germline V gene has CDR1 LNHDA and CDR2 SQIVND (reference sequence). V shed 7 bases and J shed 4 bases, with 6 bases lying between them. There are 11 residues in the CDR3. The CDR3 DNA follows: TGTGCCAGTAAGGTGGCAGATACGCAGTATTTT. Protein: CASKVADTQYF.

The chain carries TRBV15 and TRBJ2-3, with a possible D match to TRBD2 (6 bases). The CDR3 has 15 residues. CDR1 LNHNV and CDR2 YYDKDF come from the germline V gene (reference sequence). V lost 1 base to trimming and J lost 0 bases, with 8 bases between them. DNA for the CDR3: TGTGCCACCAGCAGAGGGGGGAGGAGCACAGATACGCAGTATTTT. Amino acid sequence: CATSRGGRSTDTQYF.

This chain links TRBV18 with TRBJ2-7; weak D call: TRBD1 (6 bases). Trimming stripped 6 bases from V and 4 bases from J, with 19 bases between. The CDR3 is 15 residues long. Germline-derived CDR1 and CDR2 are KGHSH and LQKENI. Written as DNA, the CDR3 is TGTGCCAGCTCGCCTTACAGGGATTCACCTTACGAGCAGTACTTC. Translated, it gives CASSPYRDSPYEQYF.

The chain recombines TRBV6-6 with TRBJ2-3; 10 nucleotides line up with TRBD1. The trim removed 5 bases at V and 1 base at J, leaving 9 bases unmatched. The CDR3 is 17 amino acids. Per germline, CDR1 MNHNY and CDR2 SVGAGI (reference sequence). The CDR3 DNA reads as TGTGCCAGCAGTCGAGCGACAGGGGGCTTTCGCACAGATACGCAGTATTTT. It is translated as CASSRATGGFRTDTQYF.

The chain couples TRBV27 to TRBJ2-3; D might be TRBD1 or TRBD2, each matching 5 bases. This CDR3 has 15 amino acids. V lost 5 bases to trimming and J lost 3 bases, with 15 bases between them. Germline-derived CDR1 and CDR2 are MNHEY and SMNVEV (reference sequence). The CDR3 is CASSPIGWGTDTQYF. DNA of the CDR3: TGTGCCAGCAGTCCCATAGGGTGGGGGACAGATACGCAGTATTTT.

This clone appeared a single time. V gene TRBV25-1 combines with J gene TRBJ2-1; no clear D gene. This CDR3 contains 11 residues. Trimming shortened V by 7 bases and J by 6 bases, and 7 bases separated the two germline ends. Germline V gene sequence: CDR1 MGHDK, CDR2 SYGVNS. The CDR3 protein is CASKRSNEQFF. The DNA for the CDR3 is TGTGCCAGCAAACGATCCAATGAGCAGTTCTTC.

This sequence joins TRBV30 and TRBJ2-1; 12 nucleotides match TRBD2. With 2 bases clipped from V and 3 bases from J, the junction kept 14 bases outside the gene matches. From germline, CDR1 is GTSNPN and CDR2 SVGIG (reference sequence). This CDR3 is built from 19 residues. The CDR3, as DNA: TGTGCCTGGAGTCCCGTTCCTAGCGGGAGGGCCGGACTCTACAATGAGCAGTTCTTC. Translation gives CAWSPVPSGRAGLYNEQFF.